This T cell receptor (beta chain) was observed in a study of cytomegalovirus exposure and HLA in healthy donors. This clone was counted only a few times. A multiplex PCR was run with 60 Vbeta primers and 13 Jbeta primers. Profiled with immunoSEQ multiplex PCR; TCRdb holds only in-frame clones, not every one. This table has about 140,000 clones, around 80% appearing once. The length of the CDR3 is 11 residues. Per germline, CDR1 DFQATT and CDR2 SNEGSKA (reference sequence). The chain couples TRBV20-1 to TRBJ1-1; 8 bases are shared with TRBD1. Source material: PBMCs. The receptor comes from a man younger than 45 in good health and CMV-seronegative. The CDR3 region has the DNA TGCAGGACGACAGGGGTGACTGAAGCTTTCTTT. It translates to CRTTGVTEAFF.